Included here is one TCR beta chain sequence, with context. This sample is part of a study of blood T cell repertoires in COVID-19. The germline gives CDR1 SGHAT, CDR2 FQDESV (reference sequence). The CDR3 extends over 14 amino acids. V lost 5 bases and J 0 bases, leaving 8 bases between the germline ends. The data were produced by immunoSEQ multiplex PCR, yet TCRdb's version contains in-frame clones alone and is incomplete. This table holds about 27,000 clones, 83% found once. The sequence derives from a man aged 65-85 years with active COVID-19. The specimen sequenced was peripheral blood. This chain uses TRBV11-1 with TRBJ2-1; D remains ambiguous. CDR3 coding DNA: TGTGCCAGCAGCCTACAGAGCTCCTACAATGAGCAGTTCTTC. As protein: CASSLQSSYNEQFF. Using reference TRBV11-1 and TRBJ2-1 for the parts outside the CDR3, the full variable domain is EAEVAQSPRYKITEKSQAVAFWCDPISGHATLYWYRQILGQGPELLVQFQDESVVDDSQLPKDRFSAERLKGVDSTLKIQPAELGDSAMYLCASSLQSSYNEQFFGPGTRLTVL.